A selection of T cell receptor beta chains follows, all from one sample in a study of blood T cell repertoires in COVID-19. The repertoire was sequenced with immunoSEQ multiplex PCR; TCRdb's copy has only in-frame clones and lacks some. Counted here are tens of thousands of clones, roughly 80% occurring once; the ten biggest clones make up about 11%. Sequencing used peripheral blood. These receptors all stem from a man aged 70-80 years with acute or convalescent COVID-19. The CDR3 runs from the conserved cysteine through the conserved F or W. D genes are given only for firm matches. Only part of the rows carry a size: once, few, many, or a class if the clone is expanded.

v_call	j_call	d_call	clone_size	cdr3_aa	cdr3_nt
TRBV10-1	TRBJ2-1	TRBD1	-	CASSFAGTGSNEQFF	TGCGCCAGCAGTTTTGCCGGGACAGGGAGTAATGAGCAGTTCTTC
TRBV28	TRBJ2-7	-	-	CASSLGQGSSYEQYF	TGTGCCAGCAGTTTAGGGCAGGGGAGCTCCTACGAGCAGTACTTC
TRBV5-6	TRBJ2-7	TRBD1	-	CASSSGGQGVVEQYF	TGTGCCAGCAGCTCAGGGGGACAGGGAGTTGTCGAGCAGTACTTC
TRBV9	TRBJ1-2	-	-	CASSQDGASAQVYGYTF	TGTGCCAGCAGCCAGGATGGGGCCAGCGCCCAGGTTTATGGCTACACCTTC
TRBV19	TRBJ2-2	TRBD1	-	CASSGTGFTGELFF	TGTGCCAGTTCCGGGACAGGTTTCACCGGGGAGCTGTTTTTT
TRBV19	TRBJ1-5	TRBD1	-	CASSGFGTGDQPQHF	TGTGCCAGTAGTGGGTTCGGGACAGGGGACCAGCCCCAGCATTTT
TRBV7-9	TRBJ2-2	TRBD2	-	CASLTIQRGRIGELFF	TGTGCCAGCCTGACTATCCAGCGGGGTAGGATCGGGGAGCTGTTTTTT
TRBV5-4	TRBJ1-2	TRBD1	few	CASSWDRGGYGYTF	TGTGCCAGCAGCTGGGACAGGGGGGGCTATGGCTACACCTTC
TRBV6-6	TRBJ1-4	TRBD1	few	CASSYSRQGAEKLFF	TGTGCCAGCAGTTACTCGAGACAGGGCGCTGAAAAACTGTTTTTT
TRBV6-5	TRBJ1-1	-	-	CASSRQLNTEAFF	TGTGCCAGCAGTCGACAGTTGAACACTGAAGCTTTCTTT
TRBV5-1	TRBJ1-4	TRBD1	-	CASSPTGANEKLFF	TGCGCCAGCAGCCCGACAGGGGCGAATGAAAAACTGTTTTTT